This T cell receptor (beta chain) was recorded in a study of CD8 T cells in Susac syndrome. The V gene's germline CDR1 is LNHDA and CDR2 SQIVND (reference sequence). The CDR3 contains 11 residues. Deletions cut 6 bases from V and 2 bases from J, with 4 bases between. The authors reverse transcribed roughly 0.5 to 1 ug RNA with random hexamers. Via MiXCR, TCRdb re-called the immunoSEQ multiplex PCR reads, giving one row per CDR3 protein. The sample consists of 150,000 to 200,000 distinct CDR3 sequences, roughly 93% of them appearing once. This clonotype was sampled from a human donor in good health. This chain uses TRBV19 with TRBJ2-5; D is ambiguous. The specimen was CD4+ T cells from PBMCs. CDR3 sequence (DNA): TGTGCCAGTAGAGATCAAGAGACCCAGTACTTC. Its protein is CASRDQETQYF.